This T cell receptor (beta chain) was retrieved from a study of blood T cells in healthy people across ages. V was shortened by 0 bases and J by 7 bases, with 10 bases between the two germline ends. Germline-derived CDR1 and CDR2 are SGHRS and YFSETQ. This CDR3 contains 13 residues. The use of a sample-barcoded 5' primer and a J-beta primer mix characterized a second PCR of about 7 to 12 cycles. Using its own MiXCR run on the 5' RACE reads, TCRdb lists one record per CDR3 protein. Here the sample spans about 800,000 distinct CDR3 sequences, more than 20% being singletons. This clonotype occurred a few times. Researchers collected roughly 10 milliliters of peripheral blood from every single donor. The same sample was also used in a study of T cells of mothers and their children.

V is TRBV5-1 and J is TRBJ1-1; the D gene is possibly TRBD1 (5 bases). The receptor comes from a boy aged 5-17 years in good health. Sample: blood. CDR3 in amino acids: CASSLEGAGEAFF. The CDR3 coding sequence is TGCGCCAGCAGCTTGGAAGGGGCAGGTGAAGCTTTCTTT.